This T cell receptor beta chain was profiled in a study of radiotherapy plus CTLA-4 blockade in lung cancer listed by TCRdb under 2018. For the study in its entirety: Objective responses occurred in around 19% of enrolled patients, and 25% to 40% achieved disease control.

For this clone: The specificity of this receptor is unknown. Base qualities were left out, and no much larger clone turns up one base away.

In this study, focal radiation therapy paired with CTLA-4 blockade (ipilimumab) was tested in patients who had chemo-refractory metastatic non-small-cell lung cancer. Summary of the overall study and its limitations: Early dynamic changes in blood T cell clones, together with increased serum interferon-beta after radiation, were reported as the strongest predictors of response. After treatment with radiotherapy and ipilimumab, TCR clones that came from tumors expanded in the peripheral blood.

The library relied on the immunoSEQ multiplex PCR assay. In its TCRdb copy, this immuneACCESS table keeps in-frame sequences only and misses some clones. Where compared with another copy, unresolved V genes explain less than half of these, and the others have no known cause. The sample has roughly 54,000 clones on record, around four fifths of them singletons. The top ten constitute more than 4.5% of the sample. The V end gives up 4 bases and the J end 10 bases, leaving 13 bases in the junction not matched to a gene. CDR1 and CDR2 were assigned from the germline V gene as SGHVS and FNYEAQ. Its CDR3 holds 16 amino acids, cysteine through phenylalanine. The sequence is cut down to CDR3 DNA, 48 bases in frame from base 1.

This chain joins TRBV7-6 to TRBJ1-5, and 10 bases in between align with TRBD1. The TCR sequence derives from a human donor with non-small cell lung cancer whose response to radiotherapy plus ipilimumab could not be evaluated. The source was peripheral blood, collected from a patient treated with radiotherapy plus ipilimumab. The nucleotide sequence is TGTGCCAGCAGCTACCCCGGGACAGGGGCGCCTTATCCCCAGCATTTT. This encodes CASSYPGTGAPYPQHF.